Given below is one T cell receptor (beta chain) in context. Its antigen is unknown. This entry belongs to a study of tumor and adjacent non-tumor tissue in lung cancer. Study summary: Stage I to III disease affected about ten men and 5 women aged about 31 to 85. On average, productive TCRbeta reads reached 4 million to 4.5 million per sample.

A modified ARM-PCR protocol with three rounds of nested PCR amplified TCRbeta. TCRdb redid the calling of the multiplex PCR reads with MiXCR, one entry per CDR3 protein. Of 90,000 to 100,000 distinct CDR3 sequences in the sample, 80% were seen once. Germline lookup yields CDR1 ENHRY and CDR2 SYGVKD. V was shortened by 6 bases and J by 3 bases, with 13 bases between the two germline ends. This CDR3 is 14 amino acids long. Overall study results and limits: Higher tumor TCR diversity was associated with shorter survival. Top 100 clones took a larger repertoire share in normal lung.

The template was RNA from unsorted bulk tissue. This non-tumor lung sample came from over 3 cm beyond the tumor edge. The TCR comes from a man in his fifties or sixties with small cell lung cancer. The chain combines TRBV10-3 with TRBJ2-3; the D gene is possibly TRBD1 (5 bases). The sample comprised distant non-tumor lung tissue. The CDR3 spells CAIRPRSGTDTQYF. CDR3 DNA: TGTGCCATCAGGCCGAGGTCAGGGACAGATACGCAGTATTTT.